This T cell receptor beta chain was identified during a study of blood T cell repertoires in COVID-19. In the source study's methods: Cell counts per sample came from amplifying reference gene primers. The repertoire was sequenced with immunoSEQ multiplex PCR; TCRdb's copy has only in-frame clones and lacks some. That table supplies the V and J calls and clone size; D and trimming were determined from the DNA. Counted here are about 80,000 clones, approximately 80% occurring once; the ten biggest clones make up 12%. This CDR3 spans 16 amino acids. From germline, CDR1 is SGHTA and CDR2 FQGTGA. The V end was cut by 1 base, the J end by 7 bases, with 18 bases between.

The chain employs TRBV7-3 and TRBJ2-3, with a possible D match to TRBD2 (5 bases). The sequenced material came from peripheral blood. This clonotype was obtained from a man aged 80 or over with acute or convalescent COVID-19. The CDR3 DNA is TGTGCCAGCAGCTTAAATGCCGCCGGGGTCGGGCATACGCAGTATTTT. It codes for CASSLNAAGVGHTQYF. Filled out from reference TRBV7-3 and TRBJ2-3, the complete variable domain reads GAGVSQTPSNKVTEKGKYVELRCDPISGHTALYWYRQSLGQGPEFLIYFQGTGAADDSGLPNDRFFAVRPEGSVSTLKIQRTERGDSAVYLCASSLNAAGVGHTQYFGPGTRLTVL.